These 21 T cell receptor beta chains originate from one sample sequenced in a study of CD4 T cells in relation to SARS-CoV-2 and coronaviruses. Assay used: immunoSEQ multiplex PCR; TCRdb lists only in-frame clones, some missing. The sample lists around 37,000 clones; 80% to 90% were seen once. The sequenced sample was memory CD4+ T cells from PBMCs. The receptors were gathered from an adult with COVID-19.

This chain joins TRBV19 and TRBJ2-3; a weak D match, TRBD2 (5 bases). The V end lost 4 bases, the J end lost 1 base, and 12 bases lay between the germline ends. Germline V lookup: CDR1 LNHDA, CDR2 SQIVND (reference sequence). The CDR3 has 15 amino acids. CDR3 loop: CASSKLASGTDTQYF. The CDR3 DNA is TGTGCCAGTAGTAAGCTAGCTTCCGGCACAGATACGCAGTATTTT.

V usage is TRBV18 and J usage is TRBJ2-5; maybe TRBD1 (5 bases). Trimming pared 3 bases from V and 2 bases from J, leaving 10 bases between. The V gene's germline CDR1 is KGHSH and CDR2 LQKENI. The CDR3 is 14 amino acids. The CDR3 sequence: CASSPQGGQETQYF. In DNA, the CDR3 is TGTGCCAGCTCACCCCAGGGTGGGCAAGAGACCCAGTACTTC.

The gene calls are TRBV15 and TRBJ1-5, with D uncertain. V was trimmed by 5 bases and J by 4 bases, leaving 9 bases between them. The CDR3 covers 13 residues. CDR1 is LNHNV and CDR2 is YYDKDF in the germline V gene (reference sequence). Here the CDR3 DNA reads TGTGCCACCAGCGGACGGTTAAATCAGCCCCAGCATTTT. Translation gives CATSGRLNQPQHF.

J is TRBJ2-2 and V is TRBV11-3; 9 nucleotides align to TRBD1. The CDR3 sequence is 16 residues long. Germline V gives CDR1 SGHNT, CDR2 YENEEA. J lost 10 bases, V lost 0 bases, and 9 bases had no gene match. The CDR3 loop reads CASSLDPGTGPSELFF. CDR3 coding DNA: TGTGCCAGCAGCTTAGATCCCGGGACAGGGCCCTCGGAGCTGTTTTTT. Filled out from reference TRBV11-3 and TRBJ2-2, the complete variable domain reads EAGVVQSPRYKIIEKKQPVAFWCNPISGHNTLYWYLQNLGQGPELLIRYENEEAVDDSQLPKDRFSAERLKGVDSTLKIQPAELGDSAVYLCASSLDPGTGPSELFFGEGSRLTVL.

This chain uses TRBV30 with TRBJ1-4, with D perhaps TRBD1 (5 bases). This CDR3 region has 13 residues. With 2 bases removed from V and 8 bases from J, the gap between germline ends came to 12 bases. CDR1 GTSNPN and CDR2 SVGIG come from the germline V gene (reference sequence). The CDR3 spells CAWSPGLTEKLFF. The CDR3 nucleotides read TGTGCCTGGAGTCCGGGGCTAACAGAAAAACTGTTTTTT.

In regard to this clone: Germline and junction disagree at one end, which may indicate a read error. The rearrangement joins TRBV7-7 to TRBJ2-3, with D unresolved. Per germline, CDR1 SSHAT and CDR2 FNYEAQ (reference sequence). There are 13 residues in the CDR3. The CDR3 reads CASSLVRTDTQYF. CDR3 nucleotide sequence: TGTGCTAGCAGCTTAGTCCGGACAGATACGCAGTATTTT.

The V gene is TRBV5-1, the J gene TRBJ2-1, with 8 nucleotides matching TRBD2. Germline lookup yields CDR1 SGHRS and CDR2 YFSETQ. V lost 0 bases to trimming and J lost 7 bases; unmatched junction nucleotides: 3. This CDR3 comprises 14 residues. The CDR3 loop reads CASSLAGTRNEQFF. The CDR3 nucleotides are TGCGCCAGCAGCTTGGCCGGGACTAGGAATGAGCAGTTCTTC. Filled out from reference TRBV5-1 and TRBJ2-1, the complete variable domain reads KAGVTQTPRYLIKTRGQQVTLSCSPISGHRSVSWYQQTPGQGLQFLFEYFSETQRNKGNFPGRFSGRQFSNSRSEMNVSTLELGDSALYLCASSLAGTRNEQFFGPGTRLTVL.

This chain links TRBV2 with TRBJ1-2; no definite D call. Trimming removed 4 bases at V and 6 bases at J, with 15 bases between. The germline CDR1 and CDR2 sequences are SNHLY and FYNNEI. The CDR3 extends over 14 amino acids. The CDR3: CASSGTKGNHGYTF. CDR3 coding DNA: TGTGCCAGCAGTGGCACCAAAGGGAACCATGGCTACACCTTC.

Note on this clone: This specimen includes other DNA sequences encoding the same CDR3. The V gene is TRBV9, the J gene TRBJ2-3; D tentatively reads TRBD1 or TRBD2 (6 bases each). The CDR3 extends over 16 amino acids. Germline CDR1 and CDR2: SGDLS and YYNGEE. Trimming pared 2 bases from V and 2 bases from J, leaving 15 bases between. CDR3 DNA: TGTGCCAGCAGCGTGGGGGGCAGGCGACACACAGATACGCAGTATTTT. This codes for CASSVGGRRHTDTQYF. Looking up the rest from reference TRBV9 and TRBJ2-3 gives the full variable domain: DSGVTQTPKHLITATGQRVTLRCSPRSGDLSVYWYQQSLDQGLQFLIQYYNGEERAKGNILERFSAQQFPDLHSELNLSSLELGDSALYFCASSVGGRRHTDTQYFGPGTRLTVL.

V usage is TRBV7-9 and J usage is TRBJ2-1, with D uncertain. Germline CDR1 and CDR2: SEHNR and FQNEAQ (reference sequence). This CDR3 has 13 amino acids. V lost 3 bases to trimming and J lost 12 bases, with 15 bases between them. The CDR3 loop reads CASSFHSLQVQFF. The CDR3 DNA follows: TGTGCCAGCAGCTTCCACAGCCTGCAGGTGCAGTTCTTC.

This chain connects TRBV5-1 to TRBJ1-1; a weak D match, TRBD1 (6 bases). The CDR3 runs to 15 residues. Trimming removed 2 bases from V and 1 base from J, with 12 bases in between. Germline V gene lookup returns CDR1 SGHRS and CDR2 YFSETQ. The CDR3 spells CASSFQQGGNTEAFF. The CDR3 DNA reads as TGCGCCAGCAGCTTTCAACAGGGAGGGAACACTGAAGCTTTCTTT.

The CDR3 region is CASSSGTNYQPQHF. The CDR3 DNA is TGTGCCAGCAGTTCCGGGACAAATTATCAGCCCCAGCATTTT. The rearrangement links TRBV2 to TRBJ1-5, with D tentatively TRBD1 (6 bases). The V gene lost 5 bases and the J gene lost 5 bases, with 13 bases spanning the gap. CDR3 length equals 14 residues. Germline CDR1 reads SNHLY; CDR2 reads FYNNEI.

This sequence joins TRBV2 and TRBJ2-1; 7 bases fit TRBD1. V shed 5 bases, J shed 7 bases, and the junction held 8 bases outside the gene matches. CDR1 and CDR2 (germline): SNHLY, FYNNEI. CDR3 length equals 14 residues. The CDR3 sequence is CASSRQGISNEQFF. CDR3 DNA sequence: TGTGCCAGCAGTCGACAGGGAATATCGAATGAGCAGTTCTTC.

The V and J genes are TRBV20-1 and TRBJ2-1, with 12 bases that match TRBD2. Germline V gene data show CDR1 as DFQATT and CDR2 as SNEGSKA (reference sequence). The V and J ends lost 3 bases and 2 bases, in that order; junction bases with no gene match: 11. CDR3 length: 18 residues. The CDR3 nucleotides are TGCAGTGCTAGTGAAGGACTAGCGGGAACAATGCCCTACAATGAGCAGTTCTTC. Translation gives CSASEGLAGTMPYNEQFF.

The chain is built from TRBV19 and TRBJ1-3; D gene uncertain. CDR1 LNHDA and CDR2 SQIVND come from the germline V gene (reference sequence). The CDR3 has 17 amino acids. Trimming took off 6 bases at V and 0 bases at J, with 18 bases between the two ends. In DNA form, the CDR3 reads TGTGCCAGTAGCGCTGGACCTACTACCTACTCTGGAAACACCATATATTTT. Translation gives CASSAGPTTYSGNTIYF.

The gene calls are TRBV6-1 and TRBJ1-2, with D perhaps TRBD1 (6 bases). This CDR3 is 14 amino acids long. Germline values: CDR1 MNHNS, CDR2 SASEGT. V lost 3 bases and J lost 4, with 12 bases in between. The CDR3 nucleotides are TGTGCCAGCAGTGAGAACAGGGTTTCCTATGGCTACACCTTC. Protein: CASSENRVSYGYTF.

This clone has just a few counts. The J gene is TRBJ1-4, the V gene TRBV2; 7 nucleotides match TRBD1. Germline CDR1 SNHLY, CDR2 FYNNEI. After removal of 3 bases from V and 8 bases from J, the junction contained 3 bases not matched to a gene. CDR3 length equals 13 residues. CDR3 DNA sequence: TGTGCCAGCAGTGACAGGGGGAGCGAAAAACTGTTTTTT. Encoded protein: CASSDRGSEKLFF.

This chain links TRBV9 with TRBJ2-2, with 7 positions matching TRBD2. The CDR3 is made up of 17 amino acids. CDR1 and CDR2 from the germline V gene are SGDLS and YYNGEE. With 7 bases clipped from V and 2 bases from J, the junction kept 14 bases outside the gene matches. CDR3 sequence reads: CASQNRRAGDNTGELFF. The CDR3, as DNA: TGTGCCAGCCAGAACCGCCGGGCGGGAGACAACACCGGGGAGCTGTTTTTT. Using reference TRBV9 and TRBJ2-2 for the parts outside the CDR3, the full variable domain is DSGVTQTPKHLITATGQRVTLRCSPRSGDLSVYWYQQSLDQGLQFLIQYYNGEERAKGNILERFSAQQFPDLHSELNLSSLELGDSALYFCASQNRRAGDNTGELFFGEGSRLTVL.

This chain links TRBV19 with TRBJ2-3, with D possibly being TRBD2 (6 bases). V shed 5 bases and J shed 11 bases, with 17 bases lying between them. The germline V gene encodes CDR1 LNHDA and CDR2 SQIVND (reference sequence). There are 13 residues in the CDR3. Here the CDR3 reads CASSVTRLREQYF. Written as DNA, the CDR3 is TGTGCCAGTAGTGTGACTAGATTAAGAGAGCAGTATTTT.

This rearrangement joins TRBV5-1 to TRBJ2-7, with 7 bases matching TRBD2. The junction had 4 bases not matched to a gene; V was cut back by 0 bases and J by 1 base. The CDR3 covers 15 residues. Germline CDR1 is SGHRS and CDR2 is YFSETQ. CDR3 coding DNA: TGCGCCAGCAGCTTGGCTGGCGGGGGTTCCTACGAGCAGTACTTC. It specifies CASSLAGGGSYEQYF. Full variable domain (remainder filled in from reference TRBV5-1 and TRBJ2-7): KAGVTQTPRYLIKTRGQQVTLSCSPISGHRSVSWYQQTPGQGLQFLFEYFSETQRNKGNFPGRFSGRQFSNSRSEMNVSTLELGDSALYLCASSLAGGGSYEQYFGPGTRLTVT.

The CDR3 DNA reads TGTGCCAGCAGCTTAGGTGGCCGATTGAACACTGAAGCTTTCTTT. It codes for CASSLGGRLNTEAFF. The rearrangement links TRBV7-2 to TRBJ1-1; D call uncertain. Germline CDR1 reads SGHTA; CDR2 reads FQGNSA. The V and J ends lost 1 base and 0 bases respectively, with 9 bases between them. CDR3 length: 15 amino acids.